The next 18 T cell receptor beta chains were all read from a single sample in a study of cytomegalovirus exposure and HLA in healthy donors. In the PCR, 60 Vbeta and 13 Jbeta primers were used. Profiling relied on immunoSEQ multiplex PCR, and the TCRdb table lists in-frame clones only, not all of them. There are more than 75,000 clones in the sample; less than 80% occur only once, and about 9% lies in the top ten. Sequencing used PBMCs. Source of these receptors: a man aged 35 to 55 in good health and CMV-seropositive.

CDR3 in amino acids: CASRQGAEDQYF. In DNA, the CDR3 is TGTGCCAGCAGACAGGGGGCGGAAGATCAGTACTTC. V gene TRBV2 combines with J gene TRBJ2-4; TRBD1 matches at 9 bases. The CDR3 sequence is 12 residues long. From germline, CDR1 is SNHLY and CDR2 FYNNEI. Germline trimming cut 6 bases from V and 12 bases from J; bases unmatched to any gene: 6.

This rearrangement joins TRBV15 to TRBJ2-3; perhaps TRBD2 as D (5 bases). This CDR3 spans 13 amino acids. Trimming removed 7 bases from V and 0 bases from J, with 8 bases in between. CDR1 is LNHNV and CDR2 is YYDKDF in the germline V gene (reference sequence). Here the CDR3 reads CATKRGSTDTQYF. CDR3 nucleotides: TGTGCCACCAAACGAGGGAGCACAGATACGCAGTATTTT.

Comment on this clone: At one of its ends the junction is not consistent with the germline gene, which may arise from a read error. This rearrangement joins TRBV29-1 to TRBJ2-7, with D tentatively TRBD2 (7 bases). The germline gives CDR1 SQVTM, CDR2 ANQGSEA. The CDR3 has 13 residues. This CDR3 is CSVAAEGGGSLMF. The CDR3 DNA reads TGCAGCGTTGCCGCGGAGGGGGGGGGATCACTCATGTTC.

This rearrangement joins TRBV6-5 to TRBJ1-6; D perhaps matches TRBD1 (6 bases). Trimming took 6 bases from V and 8 from J, leaving 11 bases between them. CDR1 is MNHEY and CDR2 is SVGAGI in the germline V gene. The CDR3 covers 13 residues. CDR3 loop: CASRRGIDSPLHF. CDR3 bases: TGTGCCAGCAGGAGGGGGATCGATTCACCCCTCCACTTT.

V gene TRBV2 combines with J gene TRBJ1-1, with TRBD1 as a possible D gene (5 bases). V lost 3 bases and J 5 bases, leaving 10 bases between the germline ends. The CDR3 spans 13 residues. CDR1 SNHLY and CDR2 FYNNEI come from the germline V gene. This CDR3 is CASSDRGWTEAFF. The CDR3 nucleotides are TGTGCCAGCAGTGATAGGGGTTGGACTGAAGCTTTCTTT.

This chain links TRBV30 with TRBJ2-2, with D hard to call. The CDR3 is 14 amino acids. Trimming removed 0 bases at V and 1 base at J, with 6 bases between. CDR1 and CDR2 from the germline V gene are GTSNPN and SVGIG (reference sequence). The CDR3: CAWSVTRNTGELFF. CDR3 in DNA: TGTGCCTGGAGTGTAACCAGGAACACCGGGGAGCTGTTTTTT.

V usage is TRBV4-3 and J usage is TRBJ1-4; 7 positions agree with TRBD1. J lost 5 bases, V lost 1 base, and 4 bases had no gene match. Germline V CDR1 and CDR2: LGHNA, YSLEER. CDR3 length: 15 residues. In DNA form, the CDR3 reads TGCGCCAGCAGCCAAGCGGGACAGAGAAATGAAAAACTGTTTTTT. It encodes CASSQAGQRNEKLFF.

The V gene is TRBV5-6, the J gene TRBJ2-7, with 10 bases identical to TRBD1. The CDR3 is 13 amino acids. J gave up 6 bases and V 5 bases, and 5 bases lay outside the gene matches. Per the germline V gene, CDR1 is SGHDT and CDR2 is YYEEEE. The chain's CDR3 is CASSDRGLGEQYF. CDR3 coding DNA: TGTGCCAGCAGTGACAGGGGGCTAGGCGAGCAGTACTTC.

The chain recombines TRBV7-6 with TRBJ1-3, with TRBD1 matching over 7 bases. There are 16 residues in the CDR3. J lost 2 bases, V lost 1 base, and 5 bases had no gene match. Germline CDR1 is SGHVS and CDR2 is FNYEAQ. The CDR3 nucleotides are TGTGCCAGCAGCTTAGTAGCAGGGGGAGCTGGAAACACCATATATTTT. Protein product: CASSLVAGGAGNTIYF. Drawing the rest from reference TRBV7-6 and TRBJ1-3, the complete variable domain is GAGVSQSPRYKVTKRGQDVALRCDPISGHVSLYWYRQALGQGPEFLTYFNYEAQQDKSGLPNDRFSAERPEGSISTLTIQRTEQRDSAMYRCASSLVAGGAGNTIYFGEGSWLTVV.

The chain employs TRBV7-2 and TRBJ1-2; D unresolved. Germline V lookup: CDR1 SGHTA, CDR2 FQGNSA. CDR3 length equals 14 residues. The V gene lost 4 bases and the J gene lost 0 bases, with 9 bases spanning the gap. The CDR3 loop reads CASSSPGANYGYTF. CDR3 nucleotides: TGTGCCAGCAGCTCCCCAGGTGCTAACTATGGCTACACCTTC.

The chain carries TRBV4-3 and TRBJ2-3, with TRBD2 identical over 10 bases. CDR3 length: 18 amino acids. The germline gives CDR1 LGHNA, CDR2 YSLEER. J gave up 2 bases and V 4 bases, and 12 bases lay outside the gene matches. This chain's CDR3 is CASSRIGLAGADTDTQYF. The CDR3 DNA reads TGCGCCAGCAGCCGGATAGGGCTAGCGGGGGCCGACACAGATACGCAGTATTTT.

The genes are TRBV5-1 and TRBJ2-5, with 16 bases lining up with TRBD2. The CDR3 has 18 residues. Trimming removed 4 bases from V and 6 bases from J; junction bases left unmatched: 12. The germline V gene has CDR1 SGHRS and CDR2 YFSETQ. For the CDR3, the DNA is TGCGCCAGCAGCAAGGGACTAGCGGGAGGGTCAGGAGGAAAGACCCAGTACTTC. The encoded protein is CASSKGLAGGSGGKTQYF.

This clone was seen only once. The chain uses TRBV18 and TRBJ2-3, with no clear D. This CDR3 is built from 14 residues. Trimming removed 3 bases at V and 2 bases at J, with 9 bases between. The V gene's germline CDR1 is KGHSH and CDR2 LQKENI. CDR3 nucleotide sequence: TGTGCCAGCTCACCGGCAGAAAACACAGATACGCAGTATTTT. The encoded protein is CASSPAENTDTQYF.

The genes are TRBV7-2 and TRBJ2-2; D is unresolved. Germline assignment: CDR1 SGHTA and CDR2 FQGNSA. The CDR3 has 15 amino acids. V was pared by 1 base and J by 3 bases, with 9 bases between. CDR3 sequence: CASSLEIDYTGELFF. The CDR3 DNA sequence: TGTGCCAGCAGCTTAGAGATCGACTACACCGGGGAGCTGTTTTTT.

This clone has a single count. The chain has TRBV6-1 and TRBJ1-2; D not certain. CDR3 length equals 9 residues. V was trimmed by 10 bases and J by 5 bases, leaving 5 bases between them. The V gene's germline CDR1 is MNHNS and CDR2 SASEGT. Here the CDR3 reads CATYYGYTF. In nucleotides, the CDR3 is TGTGCCACCTATTATGGCTACACCTTC.

The rearrangement joins TRBV2 to TRBJ2-1; tentative D call: TRBD1 (6 bases). The germline V gene has CDR1 SNHLY and CDR2 FYNNEI. This CDR3 contains 11 residues. The V and J ends lost 6 bases and 12 bases respectively, with 12 bases between them. The CDR3 DNA is TGTGCCAGCAGCGAACTAGGGGGGCAGTTCTTC. Protein sequence: CASSELGGQFF.

The chain carries TRBV6-5 and TRBJ1-1; 7 bases are shared with TRBD1. CDR1 and CDR2 (germline): MNHEY, SVGAGI. The CDR3 spans 14 residues. V trimming: 2 bases; J trimming: 10 bases; junction bases outside the gene matches: 10. CDR3 residues: CASSYTAGTVGAFF. As DNA, the CDR3 is TGTGCCAGCAGTTACACGGCCGGGACAGTCGGAGCTTTCTTT.

The chain joins TRBV30 to TRBJ1-4, with 8 bases identical to TRBD1. The ends lost 5 bases at V and 8 bases at J; junction bases unmatched: 7. The CDR3 length is 13 residues. Germline V gene sequence: CDR1 GTSNPN, CDR2 SVGIG (reference sequence). Here the CDR3 reads CAWDTGGKEKLFF. CDR3 nucleotide sequence: TGTGCCTGGGACACAGGGGGGAAAGAAAAACTGTTTTTT.